This passage covers 2 T cell receptor beta chains from one sample sequenced in a study of blood T cell repertoires in COVID-19. Method: immunoSEQ multiplex PCR; TCRdb's copy keeps in-frame clones and lacks some. The sample holds 200,000 to 300,000 clones, 75% to 85% seen once. Sequenced material: peripheral blood. Source of these receptors: a human donor in a cohort sampled during active COVID-19.

The J gene is TRBJ2-7, the V gene TRBV24-1; possible D gene TRBD1, 6 bases. Per germline, CDR1 KGHDR and CDR2 SFDVKD. The CDR3 is made up of 15 amino acids. With 0 bases removed from V and 9 bases from J, the gap between germline ends came to 17 bases. The CDR3 DNA follows: TGTGCCACCAGTGATTTGACAGGGTTGAGGTTCTGGCAGTACTTC. Protein: CATSDLTGLRFWQYF.

The chain employs TRBV7-3 and TRBJ2-5; unclear D gene. The CDR3 length is 13 residues. Germline V gene data show CDR1 as SGHTA and CDR2 as FQGTGA. V lost 5 bases, J lost 7 bases, and 14 bases lay in between. CDR3 DNA: TGTGCCAGCAGCGCCCAGGTGCCCGGGACCCAGTACTTC. This encodes CASSAQVPGTQYF. Filled out from reference TRBV7-3 and TRBJ2-5, the complete variable domain reads GAGVSQTPSNKVTEKGKYVELRCDPISGHTALYWYRQSLGQGPEFLIYFQGTGAADDSGLPNDRFFAVRPEGSVSTLKIQRTERGDSAVYLCASSAQVPGTQYFGPGTRLLVL.